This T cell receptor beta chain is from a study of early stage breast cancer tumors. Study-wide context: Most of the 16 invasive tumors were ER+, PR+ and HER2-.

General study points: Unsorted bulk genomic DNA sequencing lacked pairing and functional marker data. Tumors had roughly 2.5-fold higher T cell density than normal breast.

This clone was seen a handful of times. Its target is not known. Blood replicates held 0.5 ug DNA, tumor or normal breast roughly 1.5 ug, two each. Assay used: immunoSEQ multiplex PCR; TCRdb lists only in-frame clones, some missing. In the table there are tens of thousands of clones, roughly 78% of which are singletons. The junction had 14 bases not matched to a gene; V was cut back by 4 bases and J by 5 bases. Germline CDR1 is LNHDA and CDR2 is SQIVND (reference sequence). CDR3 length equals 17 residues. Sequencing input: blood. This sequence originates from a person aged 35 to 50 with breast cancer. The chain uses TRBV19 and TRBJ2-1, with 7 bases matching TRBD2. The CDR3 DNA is TGTGCCAGTAGTACAAGAACTAGCGAGGAGGGTAACAATGAGCAGTTCTTC. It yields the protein CASSTRTSEEGNNEQFF.